These T cell receptor beta chains were read from a single sample in a study of blood T cell repertoires in COVID-19. Libraries were prepared by immunoSEQ multiplex PCR; TCRdb keeps only in-frame clonotypes and omits some of them. Among fewer than 15,000 clones listed, 78% were seen once. Sequencing was carried out using peripheral blood. Every receptor here comes from a human donor in a cohort sampled during active COVID-19. Each CDR3 is given without its conserved first and last residue. Each record gives: V gene, J gene, clone size, CDR3 length, D gene, CDR3 protein. A D gene is named only where the DNA matches it firmly. Expanded clones are given a class, and other clones once, few, many or no size at all.

v_call: TRBV5-4; j_call: TRBJ2-1; clone_size: .; cdr3_length: 13; d_call: TRBD2; cdr3_aa: ASSLTSGGAHEQF
v_call: TRBV11-3; j_call: TRBJ2-3; clone_size: few; cdr3_length: 11; d_call: TRBD2; cdr3_aa: ASSSGRTDTQY
v_call: TRBV11-2; j_call: TRBJ2-5; clone_size: .; cdr3_length: 12; d_call: TRBD1; cdr3_aa: ASSLETGLETQY
v_call: TRBV7-9; j_call: TRBJ1-1; clone_size: .; cdr3_length: 13; d_call: .; cdr3_aa: ASSLRTSMNTEAF
v_call: TRBV3-1/TRBV3-2; j_call: TRBJ2-7; clone_size: .; cdr3_length: 14; d_call: TRBD2; cdr3_aa: ASSQGRTGGLYEQY
v_call: TRBV23-1; j_call: TRBJ1-2; clone_size: .; cdr3_length: 9; d_call: .; cdr3_aa: ASSRAGGYT
v_call: TRBV6-2/TRBV6-3; j_call: TRBJ1-6; clone_size: .; cdr3_length: 10; d_call: .; cdr3_aa: ASSYGESPLH
v_call: TRBV5-1; j_call: TRBJ1-1; clone_size: .; cdr3_length: 13; d_call: .; cdr3_aa: ASSLNGNRNEEAF
v_call: TRBV7-2; j_call: TRBJ2-2; clone_size: .; cdr3_length: 13; d_call: .; cdr3_aa: ASSLVNTNTGELF
v_call: TRBV3-1/TRBV3-2; j_call: TRBJ2-1; clone_size: .; cdr3_length: 16; d_call: TRBD1; cdr3_aa: ASSQDWTGGAEINEQF
v_call: TRBV2; j_call: TRBJ2-6; clone_size: .; cdr3_length: 13; d_call: .; cdr3_aa: ASSDEGSGANVLT
v_call: TRBV7-2; j_call: TRBJ1-2; clone_size: .; cdr3_length: 11; d_call: .; cdr3_aa: ASSPIRGDGYT
v_call: TRBV27; j_call: TRBJ2-7; clone_size: .; cdr3_length: 13; d_call: .; cdr3_aa: ASSLSPGTLREQY
v_call: TRBV7-6; j_call: TRBJ2-5; clone_size: .; cdr3_length: 10; d_call: .; cdr3_aa: ASSPYQETQY
v_call: TRBV14; j_call: TRBJ2-3; clone_size: .; cdr3_length: 10; d_call: .; cdr3_aa: ASSQFPNTQY
v_call: TRBV28; j_call: TRBJ1-5; clone_size: .; cdr3_length: 15; d_call: TRBD1; cdr3_aa: ASSFSGGTGSNQPQH
v_call: TRBV30; j_call: TRBJ2-5; clone_size: .; cdr3_length: 12; d_call: TRBD2; cdr3_aa: AWNSGGASETQY
v_call: TRBV5-4; j_call: TRBJ2-3; clone_size: .; cdr3_length: 13; d_call: TRBD2; cdr3_aa: ASSPGGGAKDTQY
v_call: TRBV28; j_call: TRBJ2-1; clone_size: .; cdr3_length: 12; d_call: .; cdr3_aa: ASSFMGAVDEQF
v_call: TRBV6-1; j_call: TRBJ1-1; clone_size: .; cdr3_length: 12; d_call: .; cdr3_aa: ASSEDRVRTEAF
v_call: TRBV7-9; j_call: TRBJ1-4; clone_size: .; cdr3_length: 13; d_call: .; cdr3_aa: ASSLPVATNEKLF
v_call: TRBV6-2/TRBV6-3; j_call: TRBJ2-2; clone_size: few; cdr3_length: 14; d_call: .; cdr3_aa: ASSLSGQTNTGELF
v_call: TRBV5-8; j_call: TRBJ1-3; clone_size: .; cdr3_length: 13; d_call: .; cdr3_aa: ASSLVGGRGNTIY
v_call: TRBV5-4; j_call: TRBJ2-3; clone_size: .; cdr3_length: 12; d_call: TRBD1; cdr3_aa: ASSSRQGSDTQY
v_call: TRBV4-1; j_call: TRBJ1-4; clone_size: .; cdr3_length: 14; d_call: .; cdr3_aa: ASSQRYPGGTEKLF
v_call: TRBV4-1; j_call: TRBJ1-2; clone_size: .; cdr3_length: 15; d_call: .; cdr3_aa: ASSRTQTPNQNYGYT
v_call: TRBV3-1/TRBV3-2; j_call: TRBJ2-1; clone_size: .; cdr3_length: 14; d_call: TRBD2; cdr3_aa: ASSRSGELYNNEQF
v_call: TRBV30; j_call: TRBJ1-6; clone_size: .; cdr3_length: 14; d_call: .; cdr3_aa: AWSRDTSSYNSPLH
v_call: TRBV19; j_call: TRBJ1-3; clone_size: .; cdr3_length: 14; d_call: TRBD1; cdr3_aa: ASSISGQGTGNTIY
v_call: TRBV28; j_call: TRBJ2-7; clone_size: .; cdr3_length: 10; d_call: TRBD1; cdr3_aa: ASTRQGHEQY
v_call: TRBV10-1; j_call: TRBJ1-6; clone_size: .; cdr3_length: 15; d_call: .; cdr3_aa: ASSEDRLNSYNSPLH
v_call: TRBV5-1; j_call: TRBJ2-3; clone_size: .; cdr3_length: 13; d_call: TRBD1; cdr3_aa: ASGRGQGSTDTQY
v_call: TRBV5-1; j_call: TRBJ2-1; clone_size: .; cdr3_length: 12; d_call: TRBD2; cdr3_aa: ASSLGGGYNEQF
v_call: TRBV4-2; j_call: TRBJ2-1; clone_size: .; cdr3_length: 15; d_call: TRBD2; cdr3_aa: ASSHKPGLAGGPGQF
v_call: TRBV3-1/TRBV3-2; j_call: TRBJ1-2; clone_size: .; cdr3_length: 12; d_call: TRBD1; cdr3_aa: ASSQDQGARGYT
v_call: TRBV28; j_call: TRBJ1-5; clone_size: .; cdr3_length: 13; d_call: .; cdr3_aa: ASRDRTLLGEPQH
v_call: TRBV10-1; j_call: TRBJ2-1; clone_size: .; cdr3_length: 13; d_call: .; cdr3_aa: ASSRQIHSYNEQF
v_call: TRBV11-1; j_call: TRBJ1-1; clone_size: .; cdr3_length: 10; d_call: TRBD1; cdr3_aa: ASRQGVTEAF
v_call: TRBV29-1; j_call: TRBJ2-3; clone_size: .; cdr3_length: 12; d_call: TRBD1; cdr3_aa: SSSLQGWADTQY
v_call: TRBV21-1; j_call: TRBJ1-1; clone_size: .; cdr3_length: 14; d_call: .; cdr3_aa: ASSLFLYTIRTEAF
v_call: TRBV4-1; j_call: TRBJ2-1; clone_size: .; cdr3_length: 11; d_call: TRBD1; cdr3_aa: ASSQERTGRQF
v_call: TRBV29-1; j_call: TRBJ1-2; clone_size: few; cdr3_length: 8; d_call: .; cdr3_aa: SVDQNGYT
v_call: TRBV1; j_call: TRBJ2-5; clone_size: .; cdr3_length: 14; d_call: .; cdr3_aa: TSSQDHRRGWETQY
v_call: TRBV18; j_call: TRBJ2-2; clone_size: .; cdr3_length: 12; d_call: .; cdr3_aa: ASSGGLRTGELF
v_call: TRBV6-5; j_call: TRBJ1-6; clone_size: medium-sized; cdr3_length: 13; d_call: .; cdr3_aa: ASSFTQGLESPLH
v_call: TRBV10-1; j_call: TRBJ2-5; clone_size: .; cdr3_length: 11; d_call: TRBD1; cdr3_aa: ASSPGQGGIQY
v_call: TRBV7-2; j_call: TRBJ2-5; clone_size: .; cdr3_length: 13; d_call: .; cdr3_aa: ASSRGGLYQETQY
v_call: TRBV5-6; j_call: TRBJ1-6; clone_size: .; cdr3_length: 12; d_call: .; cdr3_aa: ASSHERSNSPLH
v_call: TRBV6-1; j_call: TRBJ1-4; clone_size: .; cdr3_length: 13; d_call: .; cdr3_aa: ASSEPAGAGEKLF
v_call: TRBV29-1; j_call: TRBJ2-3; clone_size: few; cdr3_length: 11; d_call: .; cdr3_aa: SVESLVRDTQY
v_call: TRBV7-3; j_call: TRBJ2-1; clone_size: .; cdr3_length: 13; d_call: TRBD2; cdr3_aa: ASSLIAGAYNEQF
v_call: TRBV7-2; j_call: TRBJ1-4; clone_size: .; cdr3_length: 13; d_call: TRBD1; cdr3_aa: ASSQHRGTNEKLF